This is a list of T cell receptor beta chains from one sample in a study of radiation and T cells in renal cell carcinoma. Libraries were prepared by immunoSEQ multiplex PCR; TCRdb keeps only in-frame clonotypes and omits some of them. The sample carries about 140,000 clones, over 80% recorded once. The sample in question was blood, obtained from a patient whose treatment included radiotherapy and nephrectomy. These receptor sequences come from a woman aged 45-59 years with renal cell carcinoma. CDR3s include the opening cysteine and the closing phenylalanine or tryptophan. A D gene is named only where the DNA matches it firmly. Clone size is not always given. Where it is, it says once, few, many or a class for expanded clones.

j_call clone_size v_call d_call cdr3_nt cdr3_aa
TRBJ2-7 . TRBV2 . TGTGCCAGCAGCACCCACAGGCGCTCCTACGAGCAGTACTTC CASSTHRRSYEQYF
TRBJ1-4 . TRBV10-1 . TGCGCCAGCACCGACCCTATAATACGTGAAAAACTGTTTTTT CASTDPIIREKLFF
TRBJ2-5 . TRBV10-1 . TGCGCCAGCAGACGGCGGCAAGAGACCCAGTACTTC CASRRRQETQYF
TRBJ1-1 . TRBV9 . TGTGCCAGCACCCGACAGGACATGAACACTGAAGCTTTCTTT CASTRQDMNTEAFF
TRBJ2-1 . TRBV29-1 . TGCAGCGTTGAAAGGGCCGGGGAGCAGTTCTTC CSVERAGEQFF
TRBJ1-1 few TRBV2 . TGTGCCAGCAGGTCAGAGACTGAAGCTTTCTTT CASRSETEAFF
TRBJ1-3 once TRBV30 . TGTGCCTGGAGTGCTAACCGGGTTTCTGGAAACACCATATATTTT CAWSANRVSGNTIYF
TRBJ2-1 . TRBV7-9 TRBD1 TGTGCCAGCAGCTTAGCCGGACAGGGTCTTTCAAATGAGCAGTTCTTC CASSLAGQGLSNEQFF
TRBJ2-1 . TRBV7-2 . TGTGCCAGCAGCTTAGCGCAGGGGTGGAATGAGCAGTTCTTC CASSLAQGWNEQFF
TRBJ1-2 few TRBV7-9 TRBD1 TGTGCCAGCAGCCGACAGGGGGCTCTTAACTATGGCTACACCTTC CASSRQGALNYGYTF
TRBJ2-7 . TRBV27 TRBD2 TGTGCCAGCAGACCGAGGGCGGGAGGTGCCCACGAGCAGTACTTC CASRPRAGGAHEQYF
TRBJ2-3 . TRBV5-4 . TGTGCCAGCAGCAACACAGATACGCAGTATTTT CASSNTDTQYF
TRBJ2-3 . TRBV14 TRBD2 TGTGCCAGCAGCCACCTACTAGCGGGAGACACAGATACGCAGTATTTT CASSHLLAGDTDTQYF
TRBJ2-7 . TRBV6-6 TRBD1 TGTGCCAGCAGTTATAGGGACAGGGATTTCAAGGAGCAGTACTTC CASSYRDRDFKEQYF
TRBJ1-4 . TRBV28 . TGTGCCAGCAGTTTACGGACTGGTGGTTTGAAACTGTTTTTT CASSLRTGGLKLFF
TRBJ1-1 . TRBV5-1 . TGCGCCAGCAGCTTTATGATAAGGGGGGCTTCTGAAGCTTTCTTT CASSFMIRGASEAFF
TRBJ1-4 . TRBV6-5 . TGTGCCAGCGGAACGGACGGTGCAACTAATGAAAAACTGTTTTTT CASGTDGATNEKLFF
TRBJ2-7 . TRBV5-1 TRBD2 TGCGCCAGCAGCCCAGAACTAGCGGGAGGGGGCGAGCAGTACTTC CASSPELAGGGEQYF
TRBJ2-7 once TRBV7-2 . TGTGCCAGCAGCTTAGGGGCCAACTACGAGCAGTACTTC CASSLGANYEQYF
TRBJ2-7 . TRBV5-4 TRBD1 TGTGCCAGCAGCCCTGACAGGGTCCACGAGCAGTACTTC CASSPDRVHEQYF
TRBJ2-3 . TRBV5-4 . TGTGCCAGCAGCCCCTTGACAGATACAGATACGCAGTATTTT CASSPLTDTDTQYF
TRBJ1-4 . TRBV7-9 TRBD1 TGTGCCAGCAGCCGACGGTGGGACAGTGAAAAACTGTTTTTT CASSRRWDSEKLFF
TRBJ2-5 . TRBV29-1 . TGCAGCGCGGGACGGACCCAAGAGACCCAGTACTTC CSAGRTQETQYF
TRBJ1-1 . TRBV7-2 . TGTGCCAGCAGCCCAGCCCGACGGATGAACACTGAAGCTTTCTTT CASSPARRMNTEAFF
TRBJ2-3 . TRBV27 TRBD2 TGTGCCAGCAGTCCGATGTATAGCGGGGGGATCCCAGATACGCAGTATTTT CASSPMYSGGIPDTQYF
TRBJ1-5 . TRBV5-6 TRBD1 TGTGCCAGCAGCTTCGGGACAGGGGATAGCAATCAGCCCCAGCATTTT CASSFGTGDSNQPQHF
TRBJ2-5 . TRBV19 TRBD2 TGTGCCAGTAGTAGTCCCCAGCGGGGGAGCCAAGAGACCCAGTACTTC CASSSPQRGSQETQYF